The source of this T cell receptor beta chain is a study of blood T cell repertoires in COVID-19. Study in general: Samples came from the United States, Italy and Spain, spanning acute and convalescent COVID-19. The cDNA or gDNA used as material had been derived from T cells, B-cell-depleted T cells, or PBMCs.

Authors' processing steps: By means of reference gene primer amplification, nucleated cell counts were estimated. Here immunoSEQ multiplex PCR was the method, and the copy in TCRdb shows in-frame clones only, minus some. V, J and clone size reflect that table, while D and trimming were determined from the DNA. This sample carries fewer than 500,000 clones, roughly 89% of them seen once, and the ten largest clones take 1.4%. Germline V gene sequence: CDR1 KGHSH, CDR2 LQKENI. V lost 3 bases and J 5 bases, leaving 7 bases between the germline ends. This CDR3 contains 13 residues. The sequenced sample consisted of peripheral blood. The clonotype was recovered from a woman under 40 with active or convalescent COVID-19. The chain uses TRBV18 and TRBJ2-2, with D uncertain. CDR3 DNA: TGTGCCAGCTCACCGCAGACTACCGGGGAGCTGTTTTTT. Encoded protein: CASSPQTTGELFF.